This T cell receptor (beta chain) was sequenced in a study of T cells in tuberculosis. Study-wide results and limits: Smaller alpha distances in active tuberculosis partly reflected shorter CDR3-alpha lengths.

Note on this clone: The antigen is unknown.

Germline V gene data show CDR1 as LNHDA and CDR2 as SQIVND (reference sequence). This CDR3 has 15 residues. V lost 1 base, J lost 3 bases, and 13 bases lay in between. Each donor contributed about 100,000 T cells on average, unsorted. This table comes from immunoSEQ multiplex PCR, and its TCRdb copy is limited to in-frame clones, with some not included. The sample yields about 37,000 clones, 94% seen once. The sequence was collected from a donor between 10 and 35 years old with latent tuberculosis or without tuberculosis infection. Some clones in this sample may be carry-over from other donors' samples. The V call is TRBV19, the J call TRBJ2-7, with a possible D match to TRBD2 (5 bases). The specimen sequenced was PBMCs. The CDR3 loop reads CASSIVRGPNYEQYF. DNA of the CDR3: TGTGCCAGTAGTATAGTAAGAGGGCCAAACTACGAGCAGTACTTC. Combining the CDR3 with reference TRBV19 and TRBJ2-7 gives the whole variable domain DGGITQSPKYLFRKEGQNVTLSCEQNLNHDAMYWYRQDPGQGLRLIYYSQIVNDFQKGDIAEGYSVSREKKESFPLTVTSAQKNPTAFYLCASSIVRGPNYEQYFGPGTRLTVT.